This T cell receptor beta chain was identified in a study of shared T cell receptors in the human thymus listed by TCRdb under 2021. Background on the whole study: The study investigated the way shared, self-reactive T-cell receptor alpha chains are produced in the human thymus.

Receptor amplification or capture employed the immunoSEQ multiplex PCR assay. TCRdb mirrors the immuneACCESS table, restricted to in-frame sequences. Some clones are absent from its copies; in checked studies, under half trace to an unresolved V gene, and the reason for the others is unknown. The sample yields approximately 760,000 clones; approximately 83% were counted once. In total, the top ten clones hold roughly 0.01% of the sample. About this clone itself: The antigen it recognizes is unknown. Qualities for individual bases were not recorded, and no much larger clone is one base off.

The germline V gene (reference sequence) supplies CDR1 MNHEY and CDR2 SMNVEV. Unmatched junction bases come to 14, with V trimmed by 7 bases and J by 0 bases. The CDR3 spans 19 residues, from the cysteine through the phenylalanine. Only the CDR3 DNA stays, 57 bases, in frame from base 1. These data also featured in a second study, about human thymus T cells. Reported in the second study: The donors were immunologically healthy infants in Finland who had open corrective cardiac surgery for congenital heart defects. The thymus tissue came from surgical resects taken out during corrective cardiac surgery. Usage of V and J gene segments appeared to be biased in both the thymic and the peripheral blood repertoires. The related research reported highly overlapping thymic TCR repertoires among unrelated individuals. TCR alpha and beta repertoires from seven to nine infant thymus samples and a few related peripheral blood samples were characterized in the study. Donor ages ranged from roughly 7 to 250 days, and the cohort comprised six male and a couple of female infants. Thymocytes were freed from the tissue by mechanical means and kept at -70 degrees C as pellets of roughly 8.5-30 million cells. Genomic DNA was extracted from frozen cell pellets with a QIAsymphony instrument. Using the immunoSEQ multiplex PCR assay, the TCRB and TCRAD loci were amplified from a standardized quantity of quality-controlled genomic DNA. The amplicons spanned the V(D)J region and were long enough to cover the CDR3 and allow V and J genes to be identified. The commercial immunoSEQ service was used to sequence amplicons on an Illumina platform. Primer bias and sequencing errors were corrected as previously described, and TCRAD and TCRB definitions were based on the IMGT database. Repertoires were analysed with immunoSEQ Analyzer 3.0 and VDJTools, covering basic statistics, V/J segment usage, diversity estimates, rarefaction and pairwise overlap. Diversity was estimated using the Chao1, ChaoE, Efron-Thisted, Shannon and inverse Simpson indices, and was also estimated on datasets down-sampled to the size of the smallest sample. Repertoire overlap used strict matching of CDR3 nucleotide sequence, V gene and J gene, with Jaccard-based multidimensional scaling clustering. On average, around 780,000 unique TCRB clonotypes were obtained from thymus samples, compared with approximately 84,000 from blood samples.

The rearrangement joined TRBV27 to TRBJ1-6; TRBD1 agrees with 8 junctional bases. The sequencing sample was made of thymocytes. The TCR sequence derives from a girl under three years old with a congenital heart defect. Donor details come from another sample of the same person, matched by shared clones. The DNA sequence is as follows: TGTGCCAGCAAGGAGTTTAGCCAGGGGGCGTACTCCTATAATTCACCCCTCCACTTT. Translated, it gives CASKEFSQGAYSYNSPLHF.